This T cell receptor (beta chain) is from a study of CD8+ T cells in alopecia areata. A few counts support this clone. What it recognizes is unknown. Whole-study results and caveats: Sequencing of scalp samples also includes resident alphabeta T cells from normal skin.

RNA, once extracted, was reverse transcribed into cDNA for use as the sequencing template. Profiled with immunoSEQ multiplex PCR; TCRdb holds only in-frame clones, not every one. Of over 25,000 clones in the sample, 70% to 80% were seen once. Germline V gene lookup returns CDR1 SEHNR and CDR2 FQNEAQ (reference sequence). The CDR3 has 15 residues. V trimming: 4 bases; J trimming: 4 bases; junction bases outside the gene matches: 10. Sequences were obtained from NKG2D-low CD8+ T cells sorted from blood. The rearrangement links TRBV7-9 to TRBJ2-7; the match to TRBD2 covers 7 bases. The receptor was derived from a human donor with alopecia areata. CDR3 nucleotide sequence: TGTGCCAGCAGCTCAACGATGGGCGGGAGTTACGAGCAGTACTTC. Translating it yields CASSSTMGGSYEQYF.